A selection of T cell receptor beta chains follows, all from one sample in a study of CD8 T cells in Susac syndrome. TCRdb ran MiXCR on the immunoSEQ multiplex PCR reads and lists one entry per CDR3 protein. The sample yields about 130,000 distinct CDR3 sequences, 90% to 95% seen once. The sample was CD4+ T cells from PBMCs. Receptor source: a human donor in good health. Both conserved end residues are part of each CDR3. The order of the fields is D gene, clone size, V gene, J gene, CDR3 protein, CDR3 DNA. The D gene is left open where the match is weak. Some rows have no size entry. The others give once, few or many, or a class for an expanded clone.

d_call: NA; clone_size: NA; v_call: TRBV9; j_call: TRBJ2-1; cdr3_aa: CASSTRGGGYNEQFF; cdr3_nt: TGTGCCAGCAGCACGAGAGGGGGGGGTTACAATGAGCAGTTCTTC
d_call: NA; clone_size: once; v_call: TRBV7-2; j_call: TRBJ2-3; cdr3_aa: CASSRRGPSTDTQYF; cdr3_nt: TGTGCCAGCAGCCGACGGGGGCCTAGCACAGATACGCAGTATTTT
d_call: TRBD2; clone_size: NA; v_call: TRBV29-1; j_call: TRBJ2-7; cdr3_aa: CSVEIRGLAGVSYEQYF; cdr3_nt: TGCAGCGTAGAAATTAGGGGGCTAGCGGGAGTTTCCTACGAGCAGTACTTC
d_call: NA; clone_size: NA; v_call: TRBV7-9; j_call: TRBJ2-7; cdr3_aa: CASSRTPSYEQYF; cdr3_nt: TGTGCCAGCAGCCGGACTCCTTCCTACGAGCAGTACTTC
d_call: TRBD2; clone_size: NA; v_call: TRBV7-6; j_call: TRBJ2-1; cdr3_aa: CASSLGGSGGEQFF; cdr3_nt: TGTGCCAGCAGCTTAGGGGGTAGCGGGGGTGAGCAGTTCTTC
d_call: TRBD1; clone_size: NA; v_call: TRBV7-9; j_call: TRBJ2-6; cdr3_aa: CASSSHAGTASGANVLTF; cdr3_nt: TGTGCCAGCAGCAGCCACGCCGGGACAGCCTCTGGGGCCAACGTCCTGACTTTC
d_call: NA; clone_size: NA; v_call: TRBV6-4; j_call: TRBJ1-5; cdr3_aa: CASNPPRPQGNQPQHF; cdr3_nt: TGTGCCAGCAACCCTCCCAGGCCTCAAGGCAATCAGCCCCAGCATTTT
d_call: TRBD1; clone_size: NA; v_call: TRBV3-1; j_call: TRBJ2-5; cdr3_aa: CASSAGTGARETQYF; cdr3_nt: TGTGCCAGCAGCGCCGGGACAGGGGCAAGGGAGACCCAGTACTTC
d_call: NA; clone_size: NA; v_call: TRBV3-1; j_call: TRBJ2-4; cdr3_aa: CASSQAQLAKNIQYF; cdr3_nt: TGTGCCAGCAGCCAAGCGCAGTTAGCCAAAAACATTCAGTACTTC
d_call: NA; clone_size: NA; v_call: TRBV5-6; j_call: TRBJ2-6; cdr3_aa: CASSLYRVSGANVLTF; cdr3_nt: TGTGCCAGCAGCCTTTACAGGGTCTCTGGGGCCAACGTCCTGACTTTC
d_call: NA; clone_size: once; v_call: TRBV9; j_call: TRBJ1-5; cdr3_aa: CASSLTGSQPQHF; cdr3_nt: TGTGCCAGCAGCTTGACAGGTAGTCAGCCCCAGCATTTT
d_call: NA; clone_size: NA; v_call: TRBV19; j_call: TRBJ1-5; cdr3_aa: CASSMRDNQPQHF; cdr3_nt: TGTGCCAGTAGTATGAGAGACAATCAGCCCCAGCATTTT
d_call: TRBD1; clone_size: NA; v_call: TRBV5-1; j_call: TRBJ1-1; cdr3_aa: CASRDSRTEAFF; cdr3_nt: TGCGCCAGTCGGGACAGTCGCACTGAAGCTTTCTTT
d_call: TRBD2; clone_size: once; v_call: TRBV28; j_call: TRBJ2-7; cdr3_aa: CASSPIAGEAYKQYF; cdr3_nt: TGTGCCAGCAGCCCAATAGCGGGAGAAGCTTATAAGCAGTACTTC
d_call: NA; clone_size: NA; v_call: TRBV29-1; j_call: TRBJ2-3; cdr3_aa: CSVGKGTTRDTQYF; cdr3_nt: TGCAGCGTTGGCAAGGGGACGACACGGGATACGCAGTATTTT
d_call: NA; clone_size: NA; v_call: TRBV4-1; j_call: TRBJ2-5; cdr3_aa: CASSQEGPLQETQYF; cdr3_nt: TGCGCCAGCAGCCAAGAAGGACCATTACAAGAGACCCAGTACTTC
d_call: TRBD1; clone_size: NA; v_call: TRBV29-1; j_call: TRBJ2-5; cdr3_aa: CSVDPTGGETQYF; cdr3_nt: TGCAGCGTCGACCCGACAGGGGGGGAGACCCAGTACTTC
d_call: NA; clone_size: NA; v_call: TRBV7-2; j_call: TRBJ1-2; cdr3_aa: CASSLLLSGAGDHGYTF; cdr3_nt: TGTGCCAGCAGCCTCCTTTTATCCGGCGCGGGGGACCATGGCTACACCTTC
d_call: TRBD1; clone_size: once; v_call: TRBV12-3/TRBV12-4; j_call: TRBJ1-3; cdr3_aa: CASSPHRTGRGSGNTIYF; cdr3_nt: TGTGCCAGCAGTCCCCACAGGACAGGGCGAGGCTCTGGAAACACCATATATTTT
d_call: NA; clone_size: few; v_call: TRBV28; j_call: TRBJ2-7; cdr3_aa: CASSSPDSSYEQYF; cdr3_nt: TGTGCCAGCAGTTCCCCGGACAGCTCCTACGAGCAGTACTTC
d_call: NA; clone_size: once; v_call: TRBV9; j_call: TRBJ2-1; cdr3_aa: CASSVGPAANEQFF; cdr3_nt: TGTGCCAGCAGCGTAGGCCCCGCAGCAAATGAGCAGTTCTTC
d_call: TRBD1; clone_size: NA; v_call: TRBV28; j_call: TRBJ1-1; cdr3_aa: CASMTGGTEAFF; cdr3_nt: TGTGCCAGTATGACAGGGGGGACTGAAGCTTTCTTT
d_call: NA; clone_size: NA; v_call: TRBV7-8; j_call: TRBJ1-5; cdr3_aa: CASSFGTISSNQPQHF; cdr3_nt: TGTGCCAGCAGCTTCGGGACAATTTCTAGCAATCAGCCCCAGCATTTT
d_call: TRBD1; clone_size: NA; v_call: TRBV3-1; j_call: TRBJ2-5; cdr3_aa: CASRKGAVETQYF; cdr3_nt: TGTGCCAGCAGGAAGGGGGCAGTCGAGACCCAGTACTTC
d_call: NA; clone_size: NA; v_call: TRBV2; j_call: TRBJ2-6; cdr3_aa: CASSAHSGANVLTF; cdr3_nt: TGTGCCAGCAGTGCGCACTCTGGGGCCAACGTCCTGACTTTC
d_call: NA; clone_size: NA; v_call: TRBV18; j_call: TRBJ1-1; cdr3_aa: CASSPQTNTEAFF; cdr3_nt: TGTGCCAGCTCACCTCAGACGAACACTGAAGCTTTCTTT
d_call: NA; clone_size: once; v_call: TRBV5-1; j_call: TRBJ1-5; cdr3_aa: CASSLGSGSQPQHF; cdr3_nt: TGCGCCAGCAGCTTGGGATCGGGTAGTCAGCCCCAGCATTTT
d_call: NA; clone_size: NA; v_call: TRBV6-6; j_call: TRBJ1-5; cdr3_aa: CASSAPGEAGHF; cdr3_nt: TGTGCCAGCAGTGCCCCGGGGGAGGCAGGGCATTTT
d_call: NA; clone_size: once; v_call: TRBV7-2; j_call: TRBJ2-5; cdr3_aa: CASSRVLETQYF; cdr3_nt: TGTGCCAGCAGCAGGGTGCTTGAGACCCAGTACTTC
d_call: NA; clone_size: NA; v_call: TRBV7-2; j_call: TRBJ2-7; cdr3_aa: CASSLAQGIAYEQYF; cdr3_nt: TGTGCCAGCAGCTTAGCGCAGGGCATAGCCTACGAGCAGTACTTC
d_call: TRBD1; clone_size: NA; v_call: TRBV24-1; j_call: TRBJ2-4; cdr3_aa: CATSDAGGASIGIQYF; cdr3_nt: TGTGCCACCAGTGATGCAGGGGGAGCCTCTATTGGCATTCAGTACTTC
d_call: TRBD1; clone_size: NA; v_call: TRBV23-1; j_call: TRBJ1-4; cdr3_aa: CASSRDSATNEKLFF; cdr3_nt: TGCGCCAGCAGTCGGGACAGTGCAACTAATGAAAAACTGTTTTTT
d_call: NA; clone_size: NA; v_call: TRBV4-1; j_call: TRBJ2-3; cdr3_aa: CASSQEGGSDTQYF; cdr3_nt: TGCGCCAGCAGCCAAGAAGGCGGGTCAGATACGCAGTATTTT
d_call: NA; clone_size: NA; v_call: TRBV7-2; j_call: TRBJ2-4; cdr3_aa: CASSLGEHIQYF; cdr3_nt: TGTGCCAGCAGCTTAGGAGAGCACATTCAGTACTTC
d_call: TRBD1; clone_size: NA; v_call: TRBV20-1; j_call: TRBJ2-3; cdr3_aa: CSAPGGLTDTQYF; cdr3_nt: TGCAGTGCCCCAGGGGGCCTCACAGATACGCAGTATTTT
d_call: TRBD1; clone_size: NA; v_call: TRBV18; j_call: TRBJ2-7; cdr3_aa: CASSGQGDEQYF; cdr3_nt: TGTGCCAGCTCCGGACAGGGGGACGAGCAGTACTTC
d_call: NA; clone_size: NA; v_call: TRBV5-1; j_call: TRBJ2-7; cdr3_aa: CASSLGGSGAFYEQYF; cdr3_nt: TGCGCCAGCAGCTTGGGCGGAAGCGGTGCGTTCTACGAGCAGTACTTC
d_call: NA; clone_size: NA; v_call: TRBV5-1; j_call: TRBJ2-5; cdr3_aa: CASSSWDPSGETQYF; cdr3_nt: TGCGCCAGCAGCTCGTGGGACCCCAGTGGAGAGACCCAGTACTTC
d_call: NA; clone_size: NA; v_call: TRBV5-6; j_call: TRBJ2-7; cdr3_aa: CASSFGSDTYEQYF; cdr3_nt: TGTGCCAGCAGCTTCGGTAGCGATACCTACGAGCAGTACTTC
d_call: NA; clone_size: NA; v_call: TRBV2; j_call: TRBJ2-7; cdr3_aa: CASSDSISYEQYF; cdr3_nt: TGTGCCAGCAGCGACAGTATTTCTTACGAGCAGTACTTC
d_call: TRBD1; clone_size: NA; v_call: TRBV5-6; j_call: TRBJ1-2; cdr3_aa: CASSLSGTGLGGYTF; cdr3_nt: TGTGCCAGCAGCTTGTCCGGGACAGGGCTTGGAGGCTACACCTTC
d_call: NA; clone_size: NA; v_call: TRBV18; j_call: TRBJ2-2; cdr3_aa: CASSPSSGGTGELFF; cdr3_nt: TGTGCCAGCTCACCAAGCTCCGGTGGGACCGGGGAGCTGTTTTTT
d_call: TRBD1; clone_size: once; v_call: TRBV3-1; j_call: TRBJ2-1; cdr3_aa: CASSQVQGARNEQFF; cdr3_nt: TGTGCCAGCAGCCAAGTGCAGGGGGCGCGAAATGAGCAGTTCTTC
d_call: NA; clone_size: NA; v_call: TRBV29-1; j_call: TRBJ2-2; cdr3_aa: CSVDGGAPNTGELFF; cdr3_nt: TGCAGCGTTGACGGGGGAGCCCCGAACACCGGGGAGCTGTTTTTT
d_call: TRBD2; clone_size: NA; v_call: TRBV3-1; j_call: TRBJ2-5; cdr3_aa: CASTSGGTQYF; cdr3_nt: TGTGCCAGCACCTCGGGAGGGACCCAGTACTTC
d_call: TRBD1; clone_size: NA; v_call: TRBV30; j_call: TRBJ2-5; cdr3_aa: CAWTRDSQETQYF; cdr3_nt: TGTGCCTGGACCCGGGACAGCCAAGAGACCCAGTACTTC
d_call: NA; clone_size: NA; v_call: TRBV19; j_call: TRBJ1-1; cdr3_aa: CASMGGPVNTEAFF; cdr3_nt: TGTGCCAGTATGGGAGGGCCGGTGAACACTGAAGCTTTCTTT
d_call: NA; clone_size: NA; v_call: TRBV15; j_call: TRBJ1-3; cdr3_aa: CATSRVRGRLGNTIYF; cdr3_nt: TGTGCCACCAGCAGAGTTAGGGGTCGGCTTGGAAACACCATATATTTT
d_call: NA; clone_size: NA; v_call: TRBV29-1; j_call: TRBJ2-1; cdr3_aa: CSVRRGPSEQFF; cdr3_nt: TGCAGCGTTCGCCGGGGCCCCAGTGAGCAGTTCTTC
d_call: NA; clone_size: NA; v_call: TRBV27; j_call: TRBJ2-3; cdr3_aa: CASSQPSRQRDTQYF; cdr3_nt: TGTGCCAGCAGTCAACCAAGCCGTCAGCGCGATACGCAGTATTTT